This T cell receptor (beta chain) was observed in a study of cytomegalovirus exposure and HLA in healthy donors. About this clone itself: Its antigen is undetermined.

PCR was performed using 60 Vbeta and 13 Jbeta primers. Per the study methods: Roughly 10 million shared chains were among tens of millions of unique TCR beta chains counted in a later analysis. Some clones are missing from TCRdb's copy, which holds only in-frame ones; the method was immunoSEQ multiplex PCR. D and trimming were read from the DNA, whereas the V and J calls and clone size are those reported in that table. The sample lists about 81,000 clones, over 65% occurring once. V lost 3 bases and J lost 5, with 8 bases in between. CDR3 length equals 11 residues. CDR1 is GTSNPN and CDR2 is SVGIG in the germline V gene (reference sequence). Notes on the study in general: It was reported that TCR beta sequences correctly inferred the HLA-A and HLA-B alleles for most subjects. Later on, an analysis showed TCR association rates differing by HLA locus, with DRB1 the most and HLA-C the fewest.

The specimen sequenced was PBMCs. The sequence came from a man between 45 and 60 years old in good health and CMV-seropositive. The rearrangement links TRBV30 to TRBJ2-7; D call uncertain. The CDR3 spells CAWSLRNEQYF. CDR3 bases: TGTGCCTGGAGCCTCAGGAACGAGCAGTACTTC. Supplemented by reference TRBV30 and TRBJ2-7, the full variable domain reads SQTIHQWPATLVQPVGSPLSLECTVEGTSNPNLYWYRQAAGRGLQLLFYSVGIGQISSEVPQNLSASRPQDRQFILSSKKLLLSDSGFYLCAWSLRNEQYFGPGTRLTVT.